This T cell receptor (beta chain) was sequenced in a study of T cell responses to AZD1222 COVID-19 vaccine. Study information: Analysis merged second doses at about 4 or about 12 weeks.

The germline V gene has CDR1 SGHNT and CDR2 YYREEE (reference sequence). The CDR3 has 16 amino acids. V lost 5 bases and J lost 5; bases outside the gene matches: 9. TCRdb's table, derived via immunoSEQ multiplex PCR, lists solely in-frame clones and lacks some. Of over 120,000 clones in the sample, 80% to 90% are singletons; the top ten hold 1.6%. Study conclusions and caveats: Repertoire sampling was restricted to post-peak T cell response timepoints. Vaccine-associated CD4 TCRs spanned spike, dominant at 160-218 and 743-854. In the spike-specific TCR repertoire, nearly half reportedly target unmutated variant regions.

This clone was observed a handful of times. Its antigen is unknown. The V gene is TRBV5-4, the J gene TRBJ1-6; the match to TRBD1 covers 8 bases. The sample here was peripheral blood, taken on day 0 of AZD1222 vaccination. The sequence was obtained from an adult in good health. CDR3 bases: TGTGCCAGCAGTTTCGAGCAGGGGGCAAATAATTCACCCCTCCACTTT. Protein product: CASSFEQGANNSPLHF.